This T cell receptor beta chain was documented in a study of OX40 agonist ivuxolimab in advanced cancers. In the study overall: From about 23 to 85 years was the age range, with a mean of about 56 years, and roughly 80% were male. Past anti-PD-1, anti-PD-L1 or anti-CTLA-4 therapy was accepted, and approximately 40% had received some. Broader study findings: Averaged across samples, CD8+ T cells carried more expanded clones than CD4+ did.

This clone showed up just a few times. Its antigen is not identified. V trimming: 2 bases; J trimming: 4 bases; junction bases outside the gene matches: 11. CDR3 size: 16 residues. Germline assignment: CDR1 MNHNS and CDR2 SASEGT. Clones were sequenced by immunoSEQ multiplex PCR, and TCRdb holds only the in-frame ones, with some missing. Of 45,000 to 50,000 clones in the sample, 80% to 90% are singletons; the top ten hold roughly 10%. Collection of blood occurred at baseline, at cycle 4 day 1, and at cycle 7 day 1. Material: CD4+ or CD8+ T cells sorted from blood, obtained in a trial of the OX40 agonist ivuxolimab. The chain uses TRBV6-1 and TRBJ2-7; the match to TRBD2 covers 7 bases. This receptor was obtained from an adult with an advanced solid tumor such as melanoma, head and neck, liver or kidney cancer. For the CDR3, the DNA is TGTGCCAGCAGTGAATCGGTGGCTAGCGGAGTTTACGAGCAGTACTTC. Amino acid sequence: CASSESVASGVYEQYF.